This TCR beta chain was captured by sequencing in a study of tumor-infiltrating lymphocytes in localized non-small cell lung cancer. As for the study in general: Several tumor histologies, both smoking statuses, and some post-neoadjuvant chemotherapy samples were included. The study's findings and limits: Higher tumor T cell infiltration than in uninvolved lung was supported by TCRbeta sequencing. T-cell fraction did not differ between immunotypes IM1 and IM2. Technical variation could not be separated from intratumor heterogeneity here.

The assay was immunoSEQ multiplex PCR, and TCRdb's table has in-frame clones only and misses some. The sample contains some 12,000 clones, about 78% of which appear only once. The germline CDR1 and CDR2 sequences are MDHEN and SYDVKM. Trimming removed 7 bases at V and 2 bases at J, with 12 bases between. This CDR3 contains 13 residues. Comments on this clone: The antigen is not known.

The sample comprised lung tumor tissue. The origin of this receptor is a human donor with non-small cell lung cancer. The chain combines TRBV28 with TRBJ2-7; no clear D. This chain's CDR3 is CASIRGVPYEQYF. The CDR3 DNA follows: TGTGCCAGCATTCGTGGGGTGCCCTACGAGCAGTACTTC.